These T cell receptor beta chains were read from a single sample in a study of cytomegalovirus exposure and HLA in healthy donors. Some clones are missing from TCRdb's copy, which holds only in-frame ones; the method was immunoSEQ multiplex PCR. The profile shows 150,000 to 200,000 clones, roughly 79% of them singletons. The sample consisted of PBMCs. The receptors shown here come from a male donor in good health and CMV-seropositive. Each CDR3 is given with its conserved first and last residue. Fields, in order: CDR3 length, clone size, V gene, D gene, J gene, CDR3 DNA, CDR3 protein. A D gene is named only where the DNA matches it firmly. Size is stated for part of the rows, as once, few or many counts, or as a class when the clone is expanded.

>14|.|TRBV7-2|TRBD2|TRBJ2-5
TGTGCCAGCGCAGGCGGGGGGGCAGGAGAGACCCAGTACTTC
CASAGGGAGETQYF
>15|once|TRBV9|.|TRBJ2-5
TGTGCCAGCAGCGTATCACTCGAGCTTCAAGGGGCCCAGTACTTC
CASSVSLELQGAQYF
>14|once|TRBV2|.|TRBJ1-6
TGTGCCAGCACCATAACAGGGATCAATTCACCCCTCCACTTT
CASTITGINSPLHF
>15|.|TRBV5-4|.|TRBJ2-3
TGTGCCAGCAGCCCCTCGGGACTGCTATCAGATACGCAGTATTTT
CASSPSGLLSDTQYF
>16|.|TRBV7-2|.|TRBJ1-6
TGTGCCAGCAGCTCCACAGGGAGCTCCTATAATTCACCCCTCCACTTT
CASSSTGSSYNSPLHF
>15|.|TRBV2|TRBD1|TRBJ2-1
TGTGCCAGCAGGGCGGGACAGGGAGATTACAATGAGCAGTTCTTC
CASRAGQGDYNEQFF
>14|.|TRBV7-6|TRBD1|TRBJ2-7
TGCGCCAGCAGACGTACCGGGACAGGGCACGAGCAGTACTTC
CASRRTGTGHEQYF
>13|.|TRBV25-1|.|TRBJ2-1
TGTGCCAGCCGACTAGATCCGTACAATGAGCAGTTCTTC
CASRLDPYNEQFF
>14|.|TRBV5-1|TRBD1|TRBJ1-2
TGCGCCAGCGGACGGGACAGTAGTTCCTATGGCTACACCTTC
CASGRDSSSYGYTF
>13|.|TRBV6-5|.|TRBJ1-1
TGTGCCAGCAGACCAGGGACTGTAGATGAAGCTTTCTTT
CASRPGTVDEAFF
>14|few|TRBV5-4|TRBD1|TRBJ1-1
TGTGCCAGCAACTACAGGGGAGAGAGCACTGAAGCTTTCTTT
CASNYRGESTEAFF
>16|.|TRBV9|TRBD2|TRBJ2-1
TGTGCCAGCAGCCCCGGGCGCGGGGGGGCCTCCAATGAGCAGTTCTTC
CASSPGRGGASNEQFF
>17|.|TRBV4-3|TRBD2|TRBJ2-7
TGCGCCAGCAGCCCGGGACTAGCGGGGATACCCTCCTACGAGCAGTACTTC
CASSPGLAGIPSYEQYF
>12|.|TRBV7-9|.|TRBJ2-3
TGTGCCAGCAGCTTCGGGACAGATACGCAGTATTTT
CASSFGTDTQYF
>12|.|TRBV2|.|TRBJ1-2
TGTGCCAGCACCGGGACACCCGATGGCTACACCTTC
CASTGTPDGYTF
>17|.|TRBV5-1|.|TRBJ2-2
TGCGCCAGCAGCTTGGCCGTATGGCTAGAGAAACCCGGGGAGCTGTTTTTT
CASSLAVWLEKPGELFF
>20|.|TRBV7-8|.|TRBJ1-2
TGTGCCAGCAGCTTAGGGAGAGTGCTGACAGGCAGAGGGGGTAACTATGGCTACACCTTC
CASSLGRVLTGRGGNYGYTF
>16|few|TRBV6-1|TRBD2|TRBJ2-2
TGTGCCAGCAGTGGACTAGCGGGGAGGGACACCGGGGAGCTGTTTTTT
CASSGLAGRDTGELFF
>13|.|TRBV7-6|.|TRBJ1-2
TGTGCCAGCAGCTTAGGTCCTGACTATGGCTACACCTTC
CASSLGPDYGYTF
>12|few|TRBV19|.|TRBJ1-1
TGTGCCAGTATCCCGGCCCGCGGTGAAGCTTTCTTT
CASIPARGEAFF
>12|few|TRBV2|TRBD1|TRBJ1-2
TGTGCCAACAAAGGACAGGGGGGAGGCTACACCTTC
CANKGQGGGYTF
>14|once|TRBV5-1|TRBD1|TRBJ2-7
TGCGCCAGCAGCTTGGAGGGGGCGTCCTACGAGCAGTACTTC
CASSLEGASYEQYF
>13|few|TRBV10-3|.|TRBJ1-1
TGTGCCATCAGTGAGTTTAAGAACACTGAAGCTTTCTTT
CAISEFKNTEAFF
>12|.|TRBV7-9|.|TRBJ1-2
TGTGCCAGCAGCTTGGACAGCTATGGCTACACCTTC
CASSLDSYGYTF
>14|.|TRBV6-5|TRBD1|TRBJ1-1
TGTGCCGCCGTGGGTCGACAGGGGAACACTGAAGCTTTCTTT
CAAVGRQGNTEAFF
>17|.|TRBV2|.|TRBJ2-7
TGTGCCAGCAGTGAACCGGGTCTTAGGGGCCCCTCCTACGAGCAGTACTTC
CASSEPGLRGPSYEQYF
>17|.|TRBV2|TRBD1|TRBJ1-4
TGTGCCAGCAGTCCGGGACAGGGAAAGCTAACTAATGAAAAACTGTTTTTT
CASSPGQGKLTNEKLFF
>15|.|TRBV7-9|.|TRBJ2-5
TGTGCCAGCAGCTTAGCGGCAGGGTCCCAAGAGACCCAGTACTTC
CASSLAAGSQETQYF
>14|.|TRBV6-1|.|TRBJ1-3
TGTGCCACCACGACAGTGGCCACTGGAAACACCATATATTTT
CATTTVATGNTIYF
>13|.|TRBV27|.|TRBJ2-3
TGTGCCAGCAGTCCTAGGATCACAGATACGCAGTATTTT
CASSPRITDTQYF
>12|once|TRBV6-5|.|TRBJ1-1
TGTGCCAGCAGTTACAACCGGGCTGAAGCTTTCTTT
CASSYNRAEAFF
>16|few|TRBV5-1|TRBD2|TRBJ2-7
TGCGCCAGCAGCTTGGGGGTAGCGGGGGTCTCCTACGAGCAGTACTTC
CASSLGVAGVSYEQYF
>17|once|TRBV9|.|TRBJ2-3
TGTGCCAGCAGCTCCAGAGGGAGGGGGGTAAGCACAGATACGCAGTATTTT
CASSSRGRGVSTDTQYF
>15|.|TRBV6-4|TRBD2|TRBJ2-3
TGTGCCAGCAGTGACTCTAGCGGGGGGGCAGATACGCAGTATTTT
CASSDSSGGADTQYF
>14|.|TRBV27|.|TRBJ1-2
TGTGCCAGCAGTTCGGACAGTGTAACCTATGGCTACACCTTC
CASSSDSVTYGYTF
>17|.|TRBV9|TRBD2|TRBJ2-2
TGTGCCAGCAGCTCCTTACACGGGGGGGCCGGCACCGGGGAGCTGTTTTTT
CASSSLHGGAGTGELFF
>14|.|TRBV9|.|TRBJ2-7
TGTGCCAGCAGCGTCGATGGGGGGGGCGGCGAGCAGTACTTC
CASSVDGGGGEQYF
>16|.|TRBV5-8|TRBD1|TRBJ2-1
TGTGCCAGCCAGCTTATCCGGGACAGGCGAAACAATGAGCAGTTCTTC
CASQLIRDRRNNEQFF
>22|.|TRBV2|.|TRBJ1-1
TGTGCCAGCAGTATTTTAGACAGAGTGGGGCAAGGGGATAAAGCTTTGAACACTGAAGCTTTCTTT
CASSILDRVGQGDKALNTEAFF
>16|.|TRBV11-2|.|TRBJ1-2
TGTGCCAGCAGCTTATTTGCGGGCAAGTCTCACTATGGCTACACCTTC
CASSLFAGKSHYGYTF
>14|.|TRBV27|.|TRBJ1-2
TGTGCCAGCAGTCTAGGGCCTCCGGGGGGGAGCTACACCTTC
CASSLGPPGGSYTF
>16|.|TRBV9|.|TRBJ2-7
TGTGCCAGCACCCCCCGTGAAACTTCTGCCCCCTACGAGCAGTACTTC
CASTPRETSAPYEQYF
>14|.|TRBV6-1|.|TRBJ1-5
TGTGCCAGCCTTCCGTTCGAGGGTGATCAGCCCCAGCATTTT
CASLPFEGDQPQHF
>13|.|TRBV7-3|.|TRBJ2-7
TGTGCCAGCAGCATCCAGGCCGGCTACGAGCAGTACTTC
CASSIQAGYEQYF
>15|.|TRBV5-1|.|TRBJ2-2
TGCGCCAGCAGCTTGGGCGGGCTGGGGACCGGGGAGCTGTTTTTT
CASSLGGLGTGELFF
>12|.|TRBV25-1|.|TRBJ1-2
TGTGCCAGCAGTAACCCAAGCTCCGGCTACACCTTC
CASSNPSSGYTF
>18|.|TRBV5-1|TRBD1|TRBJ1-2
TGCGCCAGCAGCTCCGAATTGGGACAGGGAGCATTTAACTATGGCTACACCTTC
CASSSELGQGAFNYGYTF
>15|.|TRBV7-2|TRBD2|TRBJ2-3
TGTGCCAGCAGCTTAAGCGGGGGGAGATCAGATACGCAGTATTTT
CASSLSGGRSDTQYF
>16|.|TRBV9|TRBD2|TRBJ2-5
TGTGCCAGCAGCACGAGGGGACTAGCGGGGAGGGAGACCCAGTACTTC
CASSTRGLAGRETQYF
>12|.|TRBV5-4|.|TRBJ1-6
TGTGCCAGCAGCTTACTTAATTCACCCCTCCACTTT
CASSLLNSPLHF
>14|.|TRBV11-2|.|TRBJ2-1
TGTGCCAGCAGGAGGCCGGGGTACGGCGATGAGCAGTTCTTC
CASRRPGYGDEQFF
>13|.|TRBV5-5|.|TRBJ1-1
TGTGCCAGCAGCCTCTCAGGGGACACTGAAGCTTTCTTT
CASSLSGDTEAFF
>15|.|TRBV29-1|.|TRBJ2-7
TGCAGCGCCCCCCTTGGGCAGGGGAATACCTACGAGCAGTACTTC
CSAPLGQGNTYEQYF
>14|.|TRBV5-5|.|TRBJ1-1
TGTGCCAGCAGCATGGGACGGACAAACACTGAAGCTTTCTTT
CASSMGRTNTEAFF
>15|.|TRBV18|.|TRBJ1-1
TGTGCCAGCTCACCCGATTCCCCCAGAGGCACTGAAGCTTTCTTT
CASSPDSPRGTEAFF
>14|.|TRBV29-1|TRBD1|TRBJ1-2
TGCAGCGTTGGTCAGACCGGGACAGGGAAAGGCTACACCTTC
CSVGQTGTGKGYTF
>15|.|TRBV19|.|TRBJ1-3
TGTGCCAGTAGGCCTCAGGGATTTGGAGGAAACACCATATATTTT
CASRPQGFGGNTIYF
>13|.|TRBV5-5|.|TRBJ2-7
TGTGCCAGCAGCTGGGACAAATACTACGAGCAGTACTTC
CASSWDKYYEQYF
>13|.|TRBV19|TRBD1|TRBJ1-5
TGTGCCAGTAGTATACAGGGGGGTCAGCCCCAGCATTTT
CASSIQGGQPQHF